A single sample gave rise to the 20 T cell receptor beta chains below, sequenced in a study of T cells after yellow fever vaccination. TCRdb called the 5' RACE reads again in MiXCR, with one record for every CDR3 protein. The data contain more than 350,000 distinct CDR3 sequences, under 14% of them singletons. The specimen comprised PBMCs, sampled on the day of the first yellow fever vaccination. These receptors were taken from a man younger than 35 who received the YFV17D yellow fever vaccine.

This chain joins TRBV7-9 and TRBJ2-5, with 13 positions matching TRBD2. CDR1 and CDR2 (germline): SEHNR, FQNEAQ (reference sequence). The V and J ends lost 10 bases and 5 bases, in that order; junction bases with no gene match: 10. The CDR3 totals 15 residues. The CDR3 protein is CATTTSGGPRETQYF. As DNA, the CDR3 is TGTGCCACCACGACTAGCGGGGGGCCGAGGGAGACCCAGTACTTC.

CDR3 sequence reads: CSVTGVTQETQYF. Written as DNA, the CDR3 is TGCAGTGTGACAGGGGTGACACAAGAGACCCAGTACTTC. The chain links TRBV20-1 to TRBJ2-5; 8 nucleotides line up with TRBD1. V dropped 7 bases and J dropped 2; count of bases not matched to a gene: 6. The CDR3 length is 13 residues. Per germline, CDR1 DFQATT and CDR2 SNEGSKA (reference sequence).

This chain uses TRBV12-3 or TRBV12-4 with TRBJ2-3, with a possible D match to TRBD1 (6 bases). The CDR3 runs to 14 residues. The germline V and J ends were trimmed by 1 base and 6 bases, with 11 bases remaining between them. CDR3 nucleotides: TGTGCCAGCAGTTTAGGGGGGCGATTGGATACGCAGTATTTT. Encoded protein: CASSLGGRLDTQYF.

The chain carries TRBV2 and TRBJ2-1; TRBD2 matches 9 bases. V gave up 5 bases and J gave up 4 bases; unmatched junction bases: 6. The CDR3 sequence is 15 residues long. The germline gives CDR1 SNHLY, CDR2 FYNNEI. CDR3 in DNA: TGTGCCAGCAGTTTAGCGGGGGAGCTATACAATGAGCAGTTCTTC. It codes for CASSLAGELYNEQFF.

This clonotype was seen a few times. This chain connects TRBV10-3 to TRBJ2-7, with D perhaps TRBD1 (5 bases). This CDR3 is 12 amino acids long. V was clipped by 1 base and J by 5 bases, with 6 bases between them. Germline CDR1 and CDR2: ENHRY and SYGVKD. As DNA, the CDR3 is TGTGCCATCAGTGAGTTAGGGGACGAGCAGTACTTC. This translates into CAISELGDEQYF.

The chain is built from TRBV9 and TRBJ2-5, with a tentative D call TRBD1 (5 bases). The V and J ends lost 0 bases and 3 bases respectively, with 9 bases between them. The length of the CDR3 is 14 residues. Looked up from germline, CDR1 is SGDLS and CDR2 is YYNGEE. CDR3 region: CASSVGTHKETQYF. The CDR3 coding sequence is TGTGCCAGCAGCGTAGGGACACATAAAGAGACCCAGTACTTC. Based on the CDR3 plus reference TRBV9 and TRBJ2-5, the full variable domain is DSGVTQTPKHLITATGQRVTLRCSPRSGDLSVYWYQQSLDQGLQFLIQYYNGEERAKGNILERFSAQQFPDLHSELNLSSLELGDSALYFCASSVGTHKETQYFGPGTRLLVL.

This clonotype was observed a handful of times. V gene TRBV6-5 combines with J gene TRBJ2-1, with a tentative D call TRBD2 (6 bases). Germline CDR1 reads MNHEY; CDR2 reads SVGAGI. Trimming shortened V by 0 bases and J by 4 bases, and 13 bases separated the two germline ends. The CDR3 totals 16 residues. The CDR3 DNA reads as TGTGCCAGCAGTTACTCGAGTCGGGCGGGATACAATGAGCAGTTCTTC. It is translated as CASSYSSRAGYNEQFF.

This clonotype was seen a few times. The J gene is TRBJ2-1, the V gene TRBV4-1, with 7 bases that match TRBD2. CDR3 length equals 15 residues. The germline gives CDR1 MGHRA, CDR2 YSYEKL. Trimming removed 4 bases from V and 10 bases from J; junction bases left unmatched: 13. The CDR3 loop reads CASSPRDWGGLEQFF. The CDR3 DNA is TGCGCCAGCAGCCCACGGGACTGGGGGGGACTGGAGCAGTTCTTC.

The rearrangement joins TRBV20-1 to TRBJ2-3, with 8 bases lining up with TRBD2. Germline assignment: CDR1 DFQATT and CDR2 SNEGSKA (reference sequence). Trimming removed 3 bases from V and 3 bases from J; junction bases left unmatched: 8. The CDR3 covers 15 residues. The DNA of the CDR3 is TGCAGTGCTAGCTATGGAAGCGGGGGAACAGATACGCAGTATTTT. Its translation: CSASYGSGGTDTQYF.

This clonotype was detected a few times. In DNA form, the CDR3 reads TGCGCCAGCAGTACTAGCGGGGGGAGTATAGATACGCAGTATTTT. Amino acid sequence: CASSTSGGSIDTQYF. This rearrangement joins TRBV10-2 to TRBJ2-3; 12 bases align to TRBD2. After removal of 5 bases from V and 5 bases from J, the junction contained 5 bases not matched to a gene. The germline CDR1 and CDR2 sequences are WSHSY and SAAADI. This CDR3 has 15 amino acids.

This clonotype has ten or more counts. This chain links TRBV14 with TRBJ2-7; a weak D match, TRBD1 (6 bases). V lost 4 bases and J 4 bases, leaving 11 bases between the germline ends. The CDR3 is 13 residues long. Per the germline V gene, CDR1 is SGHDN and CDR2 is FVKESK. CDR3 residues: CASSRGPSYEQYF. In nucleotides, the CDR3 is TGTGCCAGCAGCCGGGGGCCATCATACGAGCAGTACTTC.

This clonotype was recorded a few times. CDR3 residues: CASSLSGRAGGNTEAFF. The CDR3, as DNA: TGCGCCAGCAGCTTGTCAGGCAGGGCTGGCGGGAACACTGAAGCTTTCTTT. J is TRBJ1-1 and V is TRBV5-1; tentatively, D is TRBD1 (5 bases). This CDR3 has 17 amino acids. Trimming shortened V by 1 base and J by 1 base, and 17 bases separated the two germline ends. The germline V gene encodes CDR1 SGHRS and CDR2 YFSETQ.

This clonotype has a count of ten or more. CDR3 in amino acids: CASSSAPHREAFF. In nucleotides, the CDR3 is TGTGCCAGCAGCTCGGCCCCCCATCGGGAAGCTTTCTTT. The gene calls are TRBV7-9 and TRBJ1-1; no clear D gene. The CDR3 is made up of 13 amino acids. Germline CDR1 SEHNR, CDR2 FQNEAQ (reference sequence). Trimming took 4 bases from V and 8 from J, leaving 14 bases between them.

The table lists this clonotype with a few counts. The chain is built from TRBV5-1 and TRBJ2-5; 11 bases fit TRBD2. CDR1 and CDR2 from the germline V gene are SGHRS and YFSETQ. CDR3 size: 15 residues. J gave up 7 bases and V 4 bases, and 9 bases lay outside the gene matches. CDR3 sequence: CASSVSGGAKRTQYF. The CDR3 DNA reads as TGCGCCAGCAGCGTTAGCGGGGGGGCTAAAAGGACCCAGTACTTC.

This clonotype occurred many times. The V gene is TRBV3-1, the J gene TRBJ1-1; D gene ambiguous. Trimming pared 4 bases from V and 1 base from J, leaving 13 bases between. The CDR3 contains 15 residues. Germline-derived CDR1 and CDR2 are LGHDT and YNNKEL (reference sequence). The CDR3 DNA reads as TGTGCCAGCAGCCCAAGATCTCGGGAGAACACTGAAGCTTTCTTT. Its translation: CASSPRSRENTEAFF.

The rearrangement uses TRBV24-1 and TRBJ2-2, with D tentatively TRBD2 (5 bases). Trimming removed 0 bases at V and 8 bases at J, with 12 bases between. Germline V gene data show CDR1 as KGHDR and CDR2 as SFDVKD. This CDR3 comprises 15 residues. The CDR3 loop reads CATSDLRTGKGELFF. The CDR3 DNA reads as TGTGCCACCAGTGATTTGCGTACGGGGAAGGGGGAGCTGTTTTTT.

V gene TRBV5-1 combines with J gene TRBJ1-1, with TRBD1 identical over 11 bases. This CDR3 has 16 residues. Germline CDR1 is SGHRS and CDR2 is YFSETQ. V was clipped by 3 bases and J by 0 bases; unmatched bases: 4. The CDR3 sequence is CASSSGQGALNTEAFF. CDR3 nucleotides: TGCGCCAGCAGCTCAGGACAGGGGGCGCTGAACACTGAAGCTTTCTTT.

This clonotype was counted a few times. This chain joins TRBV10-2 and TRBJ2-1, with D tentatively TRBD1 or TRBD2 (5 bases each). The CDR3 totals 15 residues. Germline-derived CDR1 and CDR2 are WSHSY and SAAADI. The V end was cut by 6 bases, the J end by 2 bases, with 14 bases between. The CDR3 spells CASRTAAPTYNEQFF. The CDR3 DNA reads TGCGCCAGCAGGACAGCGGCCCCAACCTACAATGAGCAGTTCTTC.

This clonotype appeared a few times. V is TRBV7-3 and J is TRBJ1-1; D call uncertain. This CDR3 has 14 amino acids. Germline V gives CDR1 SGHTA, CDR2 FQGTGA. V lost 5 bases, J lost 5 bases, and 15 bases lay in between. CDR3 DNA: TGTGCCAGCAGCCTCCGACACAGTAGAACTGAAGCTTTCTTT. Translating it yields CASSLRHSRTEAFF.

The rearrangement uses TRBV5-6 and TRBJ1-1; D possibly corresponds to TRBD1 (5 bases). Between the trimmed V and J ends, which lost 7 bases and 5 bases, there was a span of 9 bases. The CDR3 contains 11 residues. The V gene's germline CDR1 is SGHDT and CDR2 YYEEEE. The CDR3 DNA follows: TGTGCCAGCCTGGGGGGGACTGAAGCTTTCTTT. It encodes CASLGGTEAFF.